The T cell receptor (beta chain) described here comes from a study of PD-1 blockade in classical Hodgkin lymphoma. Stated time point: cycle 4 day 1 (C4D1), after about 6 weeks of nivolumab. Every one of the patients relapsed after autologous stem cell transplantation (brentuximab vedotin exposure was variable). This CDR3 comprises 13 residues. The germline V gene encodes CDR1 MNHEY and CDR2 SMNVEV (reference sequence). V lost 6 bases to trimming and J lost 4 bases, with 13 bases between them. Sequencing used immunoSEQ multiplex PCR; TCRdb keeps in-frame clones, though not all of them. The sample contains about 41,000 clones, around two thirds of which appear only once.

The rearrangement uses TRBV27 and TRBJ2-7; D call uncertain. The sample was peripheral blood mononuclear cells (PBMCs), taken before the fourth cycle of nivolumab. This TCR derives from a human donor with classical Hodgkin lymphoma. In nucleotides, the CDR3 is TGTGCCAGCAGCTCCTACAGCGCTTACGAGCAGTACTTC. Translated, it gives CASSSYSAYEQYF.